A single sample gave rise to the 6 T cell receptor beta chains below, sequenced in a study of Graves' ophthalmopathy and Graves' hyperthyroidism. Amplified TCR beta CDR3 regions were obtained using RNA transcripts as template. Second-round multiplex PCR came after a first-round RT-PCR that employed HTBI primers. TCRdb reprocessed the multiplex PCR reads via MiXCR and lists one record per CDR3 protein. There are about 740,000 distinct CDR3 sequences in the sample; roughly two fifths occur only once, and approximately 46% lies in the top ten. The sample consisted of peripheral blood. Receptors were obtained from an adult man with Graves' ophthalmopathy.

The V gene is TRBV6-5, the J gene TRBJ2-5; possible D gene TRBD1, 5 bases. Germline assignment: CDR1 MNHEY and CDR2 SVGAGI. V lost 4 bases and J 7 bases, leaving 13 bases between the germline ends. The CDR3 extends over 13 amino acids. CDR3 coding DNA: TGTGCCAGCAGTTTAGGGGTCATAGGGACCCAGTACTTC. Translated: CASSLGVIGTQYF.

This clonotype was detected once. CDR3 loop: CASSKQGLNTGELFF. CDR3 nucleotides: TGTGCCAGCAGTAAGCAGGGGCTGAACACCGGGGAGCTGTTTTTT. The genes are TRBV25-1 and TRBJ2-2; a weak D match, TRBD1 (6 bases). The CDR3 length is 15 residues. Germline V CDR1 and CDR2: MGHDK, SYGVNS. With 5 bases removed from V and 1 base from J, the gap between germline ends came to 11 bases.

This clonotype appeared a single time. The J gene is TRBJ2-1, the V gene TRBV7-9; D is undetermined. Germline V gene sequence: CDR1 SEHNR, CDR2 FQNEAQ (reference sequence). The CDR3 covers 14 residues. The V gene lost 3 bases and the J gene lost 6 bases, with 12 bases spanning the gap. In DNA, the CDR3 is TGTGCCAGCAGCTTGGATCCCGACGGCAATGAGCAGTTCTTC. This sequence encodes CASSLDPDGNEQFF.

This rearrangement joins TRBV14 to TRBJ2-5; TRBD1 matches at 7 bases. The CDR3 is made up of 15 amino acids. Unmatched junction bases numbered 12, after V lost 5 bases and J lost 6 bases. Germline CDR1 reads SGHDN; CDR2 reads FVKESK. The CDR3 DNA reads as TGTGCCAGCAGCTCGCTTACAGGGGCGCGGCAGACCCAGTACTTC. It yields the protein CASSSLTGARQTQYF. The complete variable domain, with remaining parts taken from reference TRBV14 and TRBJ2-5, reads EAGVTQFPSHSVIEKGQTVTLRCDPISGHDNLYWYRRVMGKEIKFLLHFVKESKQDESGMPNNRFLAERTGGTYSTLKVQPAELEDSGVYFCASSSLTGARQTQYFGPGTRLLVL.

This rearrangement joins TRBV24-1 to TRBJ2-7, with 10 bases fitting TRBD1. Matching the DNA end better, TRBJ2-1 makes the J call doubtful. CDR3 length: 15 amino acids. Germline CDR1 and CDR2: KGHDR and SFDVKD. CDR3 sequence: CATSGDRGPYNEQFF. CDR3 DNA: TGTGCCACCAGTGGGGACAGGGGACCCTACAATGAGCAGTTCTTC.

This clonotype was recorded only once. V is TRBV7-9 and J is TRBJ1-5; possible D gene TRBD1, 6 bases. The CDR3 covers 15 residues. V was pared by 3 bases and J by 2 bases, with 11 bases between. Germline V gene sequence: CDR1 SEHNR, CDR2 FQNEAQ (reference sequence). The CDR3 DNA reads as TGTGCCAGCAGCTTTACAGGGTTTGGCAATCAGCCCCAGCATTTT. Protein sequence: CASSFTGFGNQPQHF.